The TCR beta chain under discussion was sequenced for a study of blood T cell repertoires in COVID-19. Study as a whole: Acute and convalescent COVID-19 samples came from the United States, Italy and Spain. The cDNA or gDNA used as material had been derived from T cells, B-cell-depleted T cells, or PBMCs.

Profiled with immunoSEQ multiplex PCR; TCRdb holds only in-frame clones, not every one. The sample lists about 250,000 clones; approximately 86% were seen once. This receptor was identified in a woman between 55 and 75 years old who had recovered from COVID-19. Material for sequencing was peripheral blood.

The CDR3 DNA sequence: TGTGCCAGCAGCACTCCTCTAGCGGGGGGGGGCACAGATACGCAGTATTTT. Encoded protein: CASSTPLAGGGTDTQYF. V is TRBV5-4 and J is TRBJ2-3, with TRBD2 matching 12 bases. The CDR3 is 17 amino acids. Germline V gene sequence: CDR1 SGHNT, CDR2 YYREEE (reference sequence). V trimming: 4 bases; J trimming: 1 base; junction bases outside the gene matches: 7.